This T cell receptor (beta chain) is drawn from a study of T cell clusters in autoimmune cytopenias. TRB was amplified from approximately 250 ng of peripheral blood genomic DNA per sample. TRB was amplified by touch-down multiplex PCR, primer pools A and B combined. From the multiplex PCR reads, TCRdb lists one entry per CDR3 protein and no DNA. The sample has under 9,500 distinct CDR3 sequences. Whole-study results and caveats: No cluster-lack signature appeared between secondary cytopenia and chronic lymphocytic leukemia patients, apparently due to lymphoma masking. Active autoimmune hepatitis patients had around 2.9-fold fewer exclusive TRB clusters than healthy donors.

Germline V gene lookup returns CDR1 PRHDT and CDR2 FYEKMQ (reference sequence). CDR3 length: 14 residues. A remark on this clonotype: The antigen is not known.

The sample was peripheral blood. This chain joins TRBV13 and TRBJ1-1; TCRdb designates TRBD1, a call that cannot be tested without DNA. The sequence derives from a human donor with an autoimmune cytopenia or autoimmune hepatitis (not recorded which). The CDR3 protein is CASSRTRWNTEAFF.